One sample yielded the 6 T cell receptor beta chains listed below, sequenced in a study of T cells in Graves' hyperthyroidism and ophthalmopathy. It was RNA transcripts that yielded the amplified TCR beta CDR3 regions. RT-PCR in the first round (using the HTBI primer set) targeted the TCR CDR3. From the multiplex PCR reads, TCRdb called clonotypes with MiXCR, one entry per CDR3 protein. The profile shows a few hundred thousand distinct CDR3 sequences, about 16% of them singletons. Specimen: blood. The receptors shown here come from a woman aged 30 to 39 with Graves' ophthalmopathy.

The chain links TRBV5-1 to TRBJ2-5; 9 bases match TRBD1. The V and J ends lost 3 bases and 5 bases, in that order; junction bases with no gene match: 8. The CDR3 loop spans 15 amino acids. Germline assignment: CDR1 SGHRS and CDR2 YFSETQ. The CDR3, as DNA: TGCGCCAGCAGCTCGATGGGACAGGGTCTGGAGACCCAGTACTTC. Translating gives CASSSMGQGLETQYF.

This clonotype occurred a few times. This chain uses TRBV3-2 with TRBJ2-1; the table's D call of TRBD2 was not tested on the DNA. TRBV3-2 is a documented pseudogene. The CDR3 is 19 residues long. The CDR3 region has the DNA TGTGCCAGCAGCCAAGATCTTTGCCTAGCGGGGTTTGACTACAATGAGCAGTTCTTC. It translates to CASSQDLCLAGFDYNEQFF.

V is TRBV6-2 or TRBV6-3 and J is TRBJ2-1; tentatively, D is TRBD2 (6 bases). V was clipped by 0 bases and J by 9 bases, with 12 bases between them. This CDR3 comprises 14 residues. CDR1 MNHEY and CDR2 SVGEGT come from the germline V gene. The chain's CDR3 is CASSYSWGVVEQFF. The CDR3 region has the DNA TGTGCCAGCAGTTACTCGTGGGGGGTGGTTGAGCAGTTCTTC.

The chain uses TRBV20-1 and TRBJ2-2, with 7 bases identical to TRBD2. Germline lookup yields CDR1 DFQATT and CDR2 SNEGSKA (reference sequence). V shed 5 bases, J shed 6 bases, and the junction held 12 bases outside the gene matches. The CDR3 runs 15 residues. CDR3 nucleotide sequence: TGCAGTGCTTCTAGCGGAAGTCGCGGGCCCGGGGAGCTGTTTTTT. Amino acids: CSASSGSRGPGELFF.

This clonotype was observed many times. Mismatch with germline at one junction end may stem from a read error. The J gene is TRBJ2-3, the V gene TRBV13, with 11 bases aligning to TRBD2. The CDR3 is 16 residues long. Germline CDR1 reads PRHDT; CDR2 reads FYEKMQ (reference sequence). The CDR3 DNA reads TGTGCCAGCAGACAGGCTAGCGGGAGGTCCACAGATACGCAATATTTT. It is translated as CASRQASGRSTDTQYF.

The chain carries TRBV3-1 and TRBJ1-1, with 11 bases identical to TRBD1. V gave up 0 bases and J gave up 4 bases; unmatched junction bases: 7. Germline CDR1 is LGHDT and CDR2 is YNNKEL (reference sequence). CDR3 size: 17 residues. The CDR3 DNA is TGTGCCAGCAGCCAAGATGCGGGCGGGACAGGGGGCACTGAAGCTTTCTTT. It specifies CASSQDAGGTGGTEAFF.